Listed below are T cell receptor beta chains from one sample, sequenced in a study of T-cell reconstitution after alpha-beta-depleted transplantation in children. Each CDR3 protein gets one entry after TCRdb re-called the PCR reads with MiXCR. The data hold about 340,000 distinct CDR3 sequences, with approximately 12% observed a single time. The specimen was PBMCs, collected from the stem cell graft. Every receptor here comes from a human donor who donated a stem cell graft to a child with Fanconi anemia. The CDR3 runs from the conserved cysteine through the conserved F or W. D genes are given only for firm matches. Expanded clones get a size class; other rows say once, few or many, or leave the size out.

V gene	J gene	clone size	D gene	CDR3 DNA	CDR3 protein
TRBV18	TRBJ2-3	NA	NA	TGTGCCAGCTCACCACTGAACCTAGGGCCTAGCGGCACAGATACGCAGTATTTT	CASSPLNLGPSGTDTQYF
TRBV12-3/TRBV12-4	TRBJ2-7	NA	TRBD1	TGTGCCAGCAGTAACGACAGGGGATCCAGCGAGCAGTACTTC	CASSNDRGSSEQYF
TRBV29-1	TRBJ1-1	many	TRBD1	TGCAGCGTAAACAGGGGAGGCCCTGAAGCTTTCTTT	CSVNRGGPEAFF
TRBV5-6	TRBJ1-2	few	NA	TGTGCCAGCAGCCTAGGACTCTCCGCCAGCATCTATGGCTACACCTTC	CASSLGLSASIYGYTF
TRBV14	TRBJ1-2	many	TRBD1	TGTGCCAGCAGTCGCATGTTATCCGGGACAGGGGAAGGCTACACCTTC	CASSRMLSGTGEGYTF
TRBV19	TRBJ2-1	few	NA	TGTGCCAGTAGTATATTCCTGAACCCAACCGGACTGGGGCATGAGCAGTTCTTC	CASSIFLNPTGLGHEQFF
TRBV9	TRBJ1-2	NA	NA	TGTGCCAGCAGCCCCGAGCCGCCCGGGTATGGCTACACCTTC	CASSPEPPGYGYTF
TRBV12-5	TRBJ2-1	NA	NA	TGTGCTAGTGGTTTGGCGGATAACTACAATGAGCAGTTCTTC	CASGLADNYNEQFF
TRBV12-3/TRBV12-4	TRBJ2-7	many	NA	TGTGCCAGCAGTTTTCAGGGGTACTACGAGCAGTACTTC	CASSFQGYYEQYF
TRBV20-1	TRBJ1-3	many	NA	TGCAGTGCTAGGGGGGGACTCGATCGAGGAAACACCATATATTTT	CSARGGLDRGNTIYF
TRBV3-1	TRBJ2-1	few	NA	TGTGCCAGCAGCCAAGATCTAACTGCCTACAATGAGCAGTTCTTC	CASSQDLTAYNEQFF
TRBV7-9	TRBJ1-6	NA	NA	TGTGCCAGCAGCCCCGAGTTTAGGGGTTCACCCCTCCACTTT	CASSPEFRGSPLHF
TRBV20-1	TRBJ2-2	once	NA	TGCAGTGCTAGAGATCCAGACAGTCAACGAACCGGGGAGCTGTTTTTT	CSARDPDSQRTGELFF
TRBV7-2	TRBJ2-1	many	NA	TGTGCCAGCAGCTTAACACGCCGGCGGATGGGTGAGCAGTTCTTC	CASSLTRRRMGEQFF
TRBV6-2/TRBV6-3	TRBJ2-3	few	NA	TGTGCCAGCAGAACTTCTCTAGATACGCAGTATTTT	CASRTSLDTQYF
TRBV4-2	TRBJ2-3	many	NA	TGTGCCAGCAGCCATGAGAACGGAGATACGCAGTATTTT	CASSHENGDTQYF
TRBV12-3/TRBV12-4	TRBJ2-2	many	NA	TGTGCCAGCAGCAACCGGGCAGGGACCACCGGGGAGCTGTTTTTT	CASSNRAGTTGELFF
TRBV29-1	TRBJ1-1	few	TRBD1	TGCAGCGGGACCAGGGGGATGAACACTGAAGCTTTCTTT	CSGTRGMNTEAFF
TRBV29-1	TRBJ1-1	NA	NA	TGCAGCGTGGTCTTCCACGCTGAAGCTTTCTTT	CSVVFHAEAFF
TRBV4-3	TRBJ1-6	NA	NA	TGCGCCAGCAGCCAAGACGGGAGGGTCTCCTATAATTCACCCCTCCACTTT	CASSQDGRVSYNSPLHF
TRBV7-2	TRBJ2-1	NA	NA	TGTGCCAGCAGCTTACCCCGAGGGAGAAATGAGCAGTTCTTC	CASSLPRGRNEQFF
TRBV12-3/TRBV12-4	TRBJ2-2	few	TRBD1	TGTGCCAGCAACCGCGCCCTCGGGACAGGGGGCACCGGGGAGCTGTTTTTT	CASNRALGTGGTGELFF
TRBV28	TRBJ2-3	few	NA	TGTGCCAGCAGGGGCGGGGCAGGCCTACCAGATACGCAGTATTTT	CASRGGAGLPDTQYF
TRBV6-5	TRBJ1-1	many	NA	TGTGCCAGCAGTGACTCGGTGAACACTGAAGCTTTCTTT	CASSDSVNTEAFF
TRBV5-1	TRBJ2-7	NA	NA	TGCGCCAGCAGCTCCCTTACAGGATCCTACGAGCAGTACTTC	CASSSLTGSYEQYF
TRBV29-1	TRBJ2-1	many	NA	TGCAGCGGATACCAAGATGAGCAGTTCTTC	CSGYQDEQFF
TRBV20-1	TRBJ2-1	few	NA	TGCAGTGCTAGAGACTCAACTGGTGAGCAGTTCTTC	CSARDSTGEQFF
TRBV6-1	TRBJ2-7	few	NA	TGTGCCAGCAAGGAAGGGGGGTCCTACGAGCAGTACTTC	CASKEGGSYEQYF
TRBV20-1	TRBJ1-1	NA	NA	TGCAGTGCTAGTTCTTACGACTGGGGGATGAACACTGAAGCTTTCTTT	CSASSYDWGMNTEAFF
TRBV2	TRBJ2-3	NA	NA	TGTGCCAGCAGTGATCAGAGCCAAAACACAGATACGCAGTATTTT	CASSDQSQNTDTQYF
TRBV12-3/TRBV12-4	TRBJ2-7	few	NA	TGTGCCACTGGTTACTCTCCTAACGAGCAGTACTTC	CATGYSPNEQYF
TRBV29-1	TRBJ2-1	many	TRBD1	TGCAGCGTTGAGGAAGGGAGGACAGGGGCTAATGAGCAGTTCTTC	CSVEEGRTGANEQFF
TRBV6-5	TRBJ2-3	many	NA	TGTGCCAGCTCTTACCGGAGCAGGGGCGCCCGGGGTGGTACGCAGTATTTT	CASSYRSRGARGGTQYF
TRBV20-1	TRBJ1-5	few	TRBD1	TGCAGTGCTTACCTTGACAGGGAGGGTCAGCCCCAGCATTTT	CSAYLDREGQPQHF
TRBV30	TRBJ2-1	few	TRBD1	TGTGCCTGGAGTGTTGGACAGGACGATGAGCAGTTCTTC	CAWSVGQDDEQFF
TRBV5-4	TRBJ1-1	many	NA	TGTGCCAGCAGCTTGCCAGGGACGAACACTGAAGCTTTCTTT	CASSLPGTNTEAFF
TRBV7-2	TRBJ2-7	many	TRBD1	TGTGCCAGCAGCTTAAGGACAGGGGACTACGAGCAGTACTTC	CASSLRTGDYEQYF
TRBV5-1	TRBJ1-6	NA	NA	TGCGCCAGCAGCACCTCAGGGTCGGGGGCACCCCTCCACTTT	CASSTSGSGAPLHF
TRBV7-8	TRBJ1-1	NA	TRBD1	TGTGCCAGCAGCTGGGATCGGACAGGGCAGAACACTGAAGCTTTCTTT	CASSWDRTGQNTEAFF
TRBV18	TRBJ2-5	few	NA	TGTGCCAGCTCCCAGCACGGGTTAGAGACCCAGTACTTC	CASSQHGLETQYF
TRBV10-3	TRBJ2-1	many	TRBD2	TGTGCCATCAGCAAAGATAGCGGGGGCTACAATGAGCAGTTCTTC	CAISKDSGGYNEQFF
TRBV7-9	TRBJ2-7	many	NA	TGTGCCAGGAATGACGAGCAGTACTTC	CARNDEQYF
TRBV7-2	TRBJ1-2	few	TRBD1	TGTGCCAGCAGCTCTACAGGGGGCTTTAACTATGGCTACACCTTC	CASSSTGGFNYGYTF
TRBV2	TRBJ1-1	NA	NA	TGTGCCATCGATGCCGGGAGGACCATCACTGAAGCTTTCTTT	CAIDAGRTITEAFF
TRBV3-1	TRBJ2-1	NA	NA	TGTGCCAGCAGCCAAGATCCCAGGACCCACAATGAGCAGTTCTTC	CASSQDPRTHNEQFF
TRBV5-1	TRBJ1-1	NA	NA	TGCGCCAGTAAATATCATGTGGAGAACACTGAAGCTTTCTTT	CASKYHVENTEAFF
TRBV6-2/TRBV6-3	TRBJ1-1	NA	NA	TGTGCCAGCAGCAAATCCTTCACAGGAGTGAACACTGAAGCTTTCTTT	CASSKSFTGVNTEAFF
TRBV29-1	TRBJ2-6	few	TRBD2	TGCAGCGCCGAGGGAGGGACCAACGTCCTGACTTTC	CSAEGGTNVLTF
TRBV25-1	TRBJ1-1	many	NA	TGTGCCAGCAGTGAATACACTGAAGCTTTCTTT	CASSEYTEAFF
TRBV29-1	TRBJ2-7	many	NA	TGCAGCGTTGTCAGGTCCCCCTACGAGCAGTACTTC	CSVVRSPYEQYF
TRBV30	TRBJ2-1	few	TRBD2	TGTGCCTGGAGTGCGGGCGGGAGCAATGAGCAGTTCTTC	CAWSAGGSNEQFF
TRBV20-1	TRBJ1-5	many	NA	TGCAGTGCTCGAGGGGGTCTTGGCGATCAGCCCCAGCATTTT	CSARGGLGDQPQHF
TRBV5-6	TRBJ1-4	NA	NA	TGTGCCAGCAGCTCCGGGTTTGATAAAAAACTGTTTTTT	CASSSGFDKKLFF
TRBV12-3/TRBV12-4	TRBJ1-1	many	NA	TGTGCCAGCAGCTTGAAGGAGAACACTGAAGCTTTCTTT	CASSLKENTEAFF
TRBV5-1	TRBJ1-1	NA	NA	TGCGCCAGCAGCTTGGCTTGGGGGGCGCGGGGGAACACTGAAGCTTTCTTT	CASSLAWGARGNTEAFF
TRBV20-1	TRBJ2-1	NA	NA	TGCAGTACTACCTTGCTAGGCAATGAGCAGTTCTTC	CSTTLLGNEQFF
TRBV20-1	TRBJ2-2	NA	TRBD1	TGCAGTGCTAGGGTTTCTGGAGGGGACAGGGGCTCCACCGGGGAGCTGTTTTTT	CSARVSGGDRGSTGELFF
TRBV28	TRBJ2-4	many	NA	TGTGCCAGCAGTACCCCAGGACACCTAAATCAAAACATTCAGTACTTC	CASSTPGHLNQNIQYF
TRBV12-3/TRBV12-4	TRBJ1-1	NA	NA	TGTGCCAGCAGCCGACAGTCCGGATCTGAAGCTTTCTTT	CASSRQSGSEAFF
TRBV7-9	TRBJ2-1	NA	TRBD1	TGTGCCAGCAGCTTCAGGGACAGGAATTACAATGAGCAGTTCTTC	CASSFRDRNYNEQFF